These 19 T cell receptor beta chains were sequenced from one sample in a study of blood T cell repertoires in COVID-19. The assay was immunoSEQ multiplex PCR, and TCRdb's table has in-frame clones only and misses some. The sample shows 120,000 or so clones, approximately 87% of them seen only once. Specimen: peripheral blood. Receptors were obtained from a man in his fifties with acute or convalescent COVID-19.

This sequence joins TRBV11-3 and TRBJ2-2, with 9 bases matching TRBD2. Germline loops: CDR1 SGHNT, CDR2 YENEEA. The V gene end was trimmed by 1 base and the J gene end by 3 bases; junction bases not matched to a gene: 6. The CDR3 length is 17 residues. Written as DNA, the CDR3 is TGTGCCAGCAGCTTAGTTTTGTCTAGCGGGGACACCGGGGAGCTGTTTTTT. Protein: CASSLVLSSGDTGELFF.

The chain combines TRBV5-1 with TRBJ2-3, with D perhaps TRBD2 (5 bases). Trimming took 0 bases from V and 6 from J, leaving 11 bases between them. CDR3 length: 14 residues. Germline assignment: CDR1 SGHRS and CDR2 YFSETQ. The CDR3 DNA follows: TGCGCCAGCAGCTTGGCCCAGAGGGATGATACGCAGTATTTT. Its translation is CASSLAQRDDTQYF.

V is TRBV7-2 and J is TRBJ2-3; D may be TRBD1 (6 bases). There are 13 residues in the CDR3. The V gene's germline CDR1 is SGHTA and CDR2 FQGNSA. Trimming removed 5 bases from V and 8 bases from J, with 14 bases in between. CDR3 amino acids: CASSVSGELTQYF. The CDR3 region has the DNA TGTGCCAGCAGCGTCTCAGGGGAGCTTACGCAGTATTTT.

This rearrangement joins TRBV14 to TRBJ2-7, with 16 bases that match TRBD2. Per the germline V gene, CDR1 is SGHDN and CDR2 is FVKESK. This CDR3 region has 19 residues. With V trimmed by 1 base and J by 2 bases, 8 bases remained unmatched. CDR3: CASSQGTPGLAGGTYEQYF. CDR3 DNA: TGTGCCAGCAGCCAAGGAACCCCGGGACTAGCGGGAGGGACCTACGAGCAGTACTTC.

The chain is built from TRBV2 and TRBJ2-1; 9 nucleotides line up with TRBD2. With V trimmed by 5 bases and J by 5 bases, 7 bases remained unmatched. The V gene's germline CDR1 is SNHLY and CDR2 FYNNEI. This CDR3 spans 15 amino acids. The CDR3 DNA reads TGTGCCAGCAGTCCGACTAGCGGCTACAACAATGAGCAGTTCTTC. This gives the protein CASSPTSGYNNEQFF. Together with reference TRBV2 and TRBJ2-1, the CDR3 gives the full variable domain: EPEVTQTPSHQVTQMGQEVILRCVPISNHLYFYWYRQILGQKVEFLVSFYNNEISEKSEIFDDQFSVERPDGSNFTLKIRSTKLEDSAMYFCASSPTSGYNNEQFFGPGTRLTVL.

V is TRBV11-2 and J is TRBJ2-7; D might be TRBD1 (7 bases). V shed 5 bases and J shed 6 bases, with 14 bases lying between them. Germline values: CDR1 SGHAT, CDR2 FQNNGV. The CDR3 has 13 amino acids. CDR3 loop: CASSNSGGSEQYF. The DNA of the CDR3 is TGTGCCAGCAGCAACTCAGGGGGGAGCGAGCAGTACTTC.

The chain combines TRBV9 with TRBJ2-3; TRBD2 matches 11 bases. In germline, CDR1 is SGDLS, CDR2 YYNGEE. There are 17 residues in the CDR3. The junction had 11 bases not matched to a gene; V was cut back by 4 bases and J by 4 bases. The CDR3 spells CASSPHQLAGVPDTQYF. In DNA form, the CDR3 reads TGTGCCAGCAGCCCCCACCAACTAGCGGGGGTCCCAGATACGCAGTATTTT.

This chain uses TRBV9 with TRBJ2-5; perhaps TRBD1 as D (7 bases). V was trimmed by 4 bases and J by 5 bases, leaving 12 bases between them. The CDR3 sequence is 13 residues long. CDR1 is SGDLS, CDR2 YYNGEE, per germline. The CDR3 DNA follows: TGTGCCAGCAGCTTACCAGGGGGGGAGACCCAGTACTTC. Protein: CASSLPGGETQYF. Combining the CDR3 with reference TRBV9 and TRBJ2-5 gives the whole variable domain DSGVTQTPKHLITATGQRVTLRCSPRSGDLSVYWYQQSLDQGLQFLIQYYNGEERAKGNILERFSAQQFPDLHSELNLSSLELGDSALYFCASSLPGGETQYFGPGTRLLVL.

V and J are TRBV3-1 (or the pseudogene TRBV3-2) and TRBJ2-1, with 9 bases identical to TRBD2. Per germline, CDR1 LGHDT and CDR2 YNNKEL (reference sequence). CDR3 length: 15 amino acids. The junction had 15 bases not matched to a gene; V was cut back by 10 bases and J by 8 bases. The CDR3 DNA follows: TGTGCCACCTCAGACCACGGGACTAGCTCCTATGAGCAGTTCTTC. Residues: CATSDHGTSSYEQFF.

The CDR3 protein is CASRARVVGYTF. DNA for the CDR3: TGTGCCAGCAGGGCCAGGGTGGTCGGCTACACCTTC. The chain recombines TRBV12-3 or TRBV12-4 with TRBJ1-2; tentatively, D is TRBD1 (5 bases). The CDR3 totals 12 residues. V was shortened by 6 bases and J by 8 bases, with 13 bases between the two germline ends.

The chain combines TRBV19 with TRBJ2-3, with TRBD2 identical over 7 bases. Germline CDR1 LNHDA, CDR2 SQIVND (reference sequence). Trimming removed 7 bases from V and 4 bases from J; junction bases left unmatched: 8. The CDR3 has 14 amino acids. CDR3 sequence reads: CASIGRAYSDTQYF. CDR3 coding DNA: TGTGCCAGTATAGGGAGGGCCTACTCAGATACGCAGTATTTT.

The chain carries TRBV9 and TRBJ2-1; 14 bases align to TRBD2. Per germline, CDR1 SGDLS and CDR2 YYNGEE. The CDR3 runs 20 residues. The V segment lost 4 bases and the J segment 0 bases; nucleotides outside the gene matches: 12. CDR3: CASSPRLAGGPSSSYNEQFF. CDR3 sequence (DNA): TGTGCCAGCAGCCCCAGACTAGCGGGAGGGCCTAGCAGCTCCTACAATGAGCAGTTCTTC.

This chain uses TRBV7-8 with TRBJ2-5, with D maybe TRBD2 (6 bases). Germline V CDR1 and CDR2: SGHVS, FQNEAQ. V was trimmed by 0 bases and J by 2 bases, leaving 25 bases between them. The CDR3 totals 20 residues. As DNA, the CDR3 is TGTGCCAGCAGCTTAGCAAGGACTATAAGTGGCGGAGCCCCTCAAGAGACCCAGTACTTC. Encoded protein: CASSLARTISGGAPQETQYF.

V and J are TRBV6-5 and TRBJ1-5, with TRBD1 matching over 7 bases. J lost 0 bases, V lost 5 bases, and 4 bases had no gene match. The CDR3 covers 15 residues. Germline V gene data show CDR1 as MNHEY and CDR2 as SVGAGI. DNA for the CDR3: TGTGCCAGCAGTACAGGGGCAGTTAGCAATCAGCCCCAGCATTTT. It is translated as CASSTGAVSNQPQHF.

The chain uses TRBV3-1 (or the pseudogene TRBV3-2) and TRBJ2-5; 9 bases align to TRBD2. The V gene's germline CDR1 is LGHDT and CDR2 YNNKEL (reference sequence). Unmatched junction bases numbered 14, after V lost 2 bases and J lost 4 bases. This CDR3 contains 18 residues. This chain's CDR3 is CASSQQTDGLASPETQYF. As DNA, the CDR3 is TGTGCCAGCAGCCAACAAACCGACGGACTAGCGTCGCCAGAGACCCAGTACTTC.

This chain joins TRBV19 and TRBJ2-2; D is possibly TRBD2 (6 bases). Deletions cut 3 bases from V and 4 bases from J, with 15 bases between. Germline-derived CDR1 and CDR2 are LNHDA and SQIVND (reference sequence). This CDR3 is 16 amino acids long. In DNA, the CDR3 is TGTGCCAGTAGTATGACAACGGGAGCGGTCACCGGGGAGCTGTTTTTT. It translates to CASSMTTGAVTGELFF.

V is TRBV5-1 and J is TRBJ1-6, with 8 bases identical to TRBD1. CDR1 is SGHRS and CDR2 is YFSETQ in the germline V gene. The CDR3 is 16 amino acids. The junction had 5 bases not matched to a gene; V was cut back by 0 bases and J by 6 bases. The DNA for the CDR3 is TGCGCCAGCAGCTTGGCCGGGCAGGGGGCTAATTCACCCCTCCACTTT. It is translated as CASSLAGQGANSPLHF.

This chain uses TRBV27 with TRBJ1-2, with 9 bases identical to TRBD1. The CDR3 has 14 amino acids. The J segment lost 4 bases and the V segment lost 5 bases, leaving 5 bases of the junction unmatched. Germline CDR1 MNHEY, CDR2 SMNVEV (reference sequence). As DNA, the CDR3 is TGTGCCAGCAGTACCGGGACAGGGTTCTATGGCTACACCTTC. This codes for CASSTGTGFYGYTF.

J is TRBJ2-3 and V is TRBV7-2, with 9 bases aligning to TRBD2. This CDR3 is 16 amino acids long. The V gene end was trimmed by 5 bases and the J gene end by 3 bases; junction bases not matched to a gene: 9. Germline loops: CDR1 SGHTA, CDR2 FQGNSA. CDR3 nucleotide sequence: TGTGCCAGCAGCCCCCGCCGTAGCGGGAGAACAGATACGCAGTATTTT. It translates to CASSPRRSGRTDTQYF.